Given below is one T cell receptor (beta chain) in context. Germline assignment: CDR1 SGHAT and CDR2 FQDESV (reference sequence). The V segment lost 5 bases and the J segment 2 bases; nucleotides outside the gene matches: 8. This CDR3 is built from 15 residues. This sample is part of a study of neoadjuvant nivolumab and ipilimumab in lung cancer. Only in-frame clones appear in the TCRdb table, and some are missing; sequencing was by immunoSEQ multiplex PCR. The sample yields some 38,000 clones, 89% seen once. The receptor's source is an adult with non-small cell lung cancer. The specimen comprised peripheral blood, sampled before neoadjuvant nivolumab, alone or with ipilimumab. The chain has TRBV11-1 and TRBJ2-7; 8 nucleotides agree with TRBD1. This CDR3 is CASSPRTGKPYEQYF. The DNA for the CDR3 is TGTGCCAGCAGCCCGAGGACAGGGAAGCCCTACGAGCAGTACTTC.